The 28 T cell receptor beta chains reported below all come from one sample, sequenced in a study of blood T cell repertoires in COVID-19. Here immunoSEQ multiplex PCR was the method, and the copy in TCRdb shows in-frame clones only, minus some. The sample contains 60,000 or so clones, roughly four fifths of which appear only once. The source material was peripheral blood. These TCRs come from a human donor in a cohort sampled during active COVID-19.

The CDR3: CASSLGTSISYEQYV. The CDR3 region has the DNA TGTGCCAGCAGCCTCGGGACTAGCATCTCCTACGAGCAGTACGTC. The chain couples TRBV7-9 to TRBJ2-7; 9 bases are shared with TRBD2. V shed 5 bases, J shed 0 bases, and the junction held 5 bases outside the gene matches. The CDR3 is 15 residues long. Germline CDR1 is SEHNR and CDR2 is FQNEAQ (reference sequence).

This clone showed up just once. V and J are TRBV15 and TRBJ2-5; tentatively, D is TRBD1 (5 bases). CDR1 is LNHNV and CDR2 is YYDKDF in the germline V gene (reference sequence). V lost 4 bases, J lost 4 bases, and 13 bases lay in between. The CDR3 extends over 14 amino acids. The CDR3 loop is CATSKAGRSETQYF. The CDR3 bases are TGTGCCACCAGCAAGGCAGGGCGGTCAGAGACCCAGTACTTC.

The chain couples TRBV15 to TRBJ1-2; the match to TRBD1 covers 9 bases. The CDR3 length is 15 residues. V lost 3 bases to trimming and J lost 5 bases; unmatched junction nucleotides: 7. Germline loops: CDR1 LNHNV, CDR2 YYDKDF (reference sequence). Here the CDR3 reads CATSSPGGTGYGYTF. The CDR3 nucleotides read TGTGCCACCAGCAGCCCTGGCGGGACAGGGTATGGCTACACCTTC.

This clone was seen only once. The chain combines TRBV11-2 with TRBJ2-2, with D perhaps matching TRBD1 (6 bases). The V gene's germline CDR1 is SGHAT and CDR2 FQNNGV. CDR3 length equals 15 residues. V was shortened by 5 bases and J by 2 bases, with 12 bases between the two germline ends. The CDR3, as DNA: TGTGCCAGCAGCCCGAGGGGGACAAACACCGGGGAGCTGTTTTTT. It translates to CASSPRGTNTGELFF.

V usage is TRBV5-1 and J usage is TRBJ2-3; TRBD2 is a possible D gene (5 bases). CDR3 length equals 13 residues. CDR1 is SGHRS and CDR2 is YFSETQ in the germline V gene. The V gene lost 6 bases and the J gene lost 6 bases, with 14 bases spanning the gap. The CDR3 nucleotides are TGCGCCAGCACCTCGGGGAGCAAGGATACGCAGTATTTT. Residues: CASTSGSKDTQYF.

This clone occurred a few times. J is TRBJ2-3 and V is TRBV7-8; TRBD2 agrees at 10 bases. The CDR3 totals 20 residues. The germline CDR1 and CDR2 sequences are SGHVS and FQNEAQ. V was pared by 3 bases and J by 0 bases, with 15 bases of the junction left unmatched. In nucleotides, the CDR3 is TGTGCCAGCAGCTTGGTCTTAGCGGGGGGAAGGGGCCCTAGCACAGATACGCAGTATTTT. It encodes CASSLVLAGGRGPSTDTQYF.

The chain combines TRBV30 with TRBJ1-4; possibly TRBD1 for D (6 bases). Germline V gene lookup returns CDR1 GTSNPN and CDR2 SVGIG (reference sequence). Deletions cut 8 bases from V and 8 bases from J, with 15 bases between. The CDR3 has 12 residues. CDR3 protein: CAVQGNGEKLFF. As DNA, the CDR3 is TGTGCCGTACAGGGTAACGGCGAAAAACTGTTTTTT.

The rearrangement joins TRBV5-6 to TRBJ2-7; tentative D call: TRBD2 (5 bases). V dropped 1 base and J dropped 7 bases, with 18 bases sitting between them. The CDR3 has 15 amino acids. CDR1 and CDR2 from the germline V gene are SGHDT and YYEEEE. CDR3 protein: CASSLFVPGKREQYF. The CDR3 DNA sequence: TGTGCCAGCAGCTTGTTTGTTCCGGGAAAGAGGGAGCAGTACTTC.

The rearrangement links TRBV5-6 to TRBJ2-7; TRBD1 matches at 10 bases. V lost 4 bases to trimming and J lost 7 bases; unmatched junction nucleotides: 8. CDR1 SGHDT and CDR2 YYEEEE come from the germline V gene. The CDR3 consists of 14 residues. The CDR3 sequence: CASSGRQGAGEQYF. CDR3 sequence (DNA): TGTGCCAGCAGCGGTAGACAGGGGGCGGGAGAGCAGTACTTC.

This clone was counted only a few times. The chain uses TRBV4-1 and TRBJ2-3; 12 nucleotides match TRBD2. This CDR3 comprises 19 residues. Trimming at V came to 4 bases and at J to 0 bases, leaving 11 bases not matched to a gene. Looked up from germline, CDR1 is MGHRA and CDR2 is YSYEKL. The CDR3 DNA sequence: TGCGCCAGCAGCCGTCGCCTAGCGGGGGGGCTAAGTAGCACAGATACGCAGTATTTT. Protein product: CASSRRLAGGLSSTDTQYF.

The CDR3 region is CSASLSEIQYF. The CDR3 DNA reads as TGCAGTGCTAGCCTGAGTGAGATACAGTACTTC. This sequence joins TRBV20-1 and TRBJ2-5; D is unclear. The V end lost 3 bases, the J end lost 11 bases, and 13 bases lay between the germline ends. The CDR3 runs 11 residues. Germline V CDR1 and CDR2: DFQATT, SNEGSKA (reference sequence).

The V gene is TRBV5-1, the J gene TRBJ1-2, with TRBD1 matching 7 bases. After removal of 5 bases from V and 6 bases from J, the junction contained 10 bases not matched to a gene. This CDR3 spans 14 amino acids. CDR1 and CDR2 from the germline V gene are SGHRS and YFSETQ. In DNA, the CDR3 is TGCGCCAGCAGACAACCATTAGGACAGGATGGCTACACCTTC. Amino acid sequence: CASRQPLGQDGYTF.

The count of this clone is one. The chain uses TRBV15 and TRBJ2-1, with 7 positions matching TRBD2. There are 13 residues in the CDR3. Germline loops: CDR1 LNHNV, CDR2 YYDKDF (reference sequence). Losses at the gene ends were 6 bases for V and 2 bases for J; bases not matched to a gene: 1. CDR3 nucleotide sequence: TGTGCCACCAGGGGAGGGGCCTACAATGAGCAGTTCTTC. It is translated as CATRGGAYNEQFF.

This chain uses TRBV11-1 with TRBJ2-2, with TRBD1 matching 7 bases. J gave up 1 base and V 6 bases, and 5 bases lay outside the gene matches. Germline CDR1 reads SGHAT; CDR2 reads FQDESV (reference sequence). CDR3 length equals 15 residues. CDR3 sequence reads: CASSTGTENTGELFF. CDR3 bases: TGTGCCAGCAGTACCGGGACAGAGAACACCGGGGAGCTGTTTTTT.

V usage is TRBV2 and J usage is TRBJ2-7; 11 nucleotides match TRBD1. V was pared by 6 bases and J by 6 bases, with 4 bases of the junction left unmatched. CDR1 is SNHLY and CDR2 is FYNNEI in the germline V gene. There are 13 residues in the CDR3. This CDR3 is CASRGQGAPEQYV. The CDR3 nucleotides are TGTGCCAGCAGAGGACAGGGGGCGCCCGAGCAGTACGTC.

This clone was recorded once. This chain joins TRBV12-5 and TRBJ1-2; the D gene is possibly TRBD1 (5 bases). Looked up from germline, CDR1 is LGHNT and CDR2 is FRNRAP. This CDR3 is built from 15 residues. Trimming took off 4 bases at V and 8 bases at J, with 20 bases between the two ends. The CDR3 DNA sequence: TGTGCTAGTGGTTGGGAACACCGGGACTACTTGGGCTACACCTTC. Translated: CASGWEHRDYLGYTF.

This clone was found a few times. This sequence joins TRBV5-4 and TRBJ2-7; possible D gene TRBD2, 6 bases. Deletions cut 0 bases from V and 3 bases from J, with 7 bases between. The germline CDR1 and CDR2 sequences are SGHNT and YYREEE (reference sequence). The CDR3 sequence is 13 residues long. The CDR3 is CASSLGLGYEQYF. The CDR3 region has the DNA TGTGCCAGCAGCTTGGGACTAGGCTACGAGCAGTACTTC.

The chain uses TRBV27 and TRBJ2-3; tentative D call: TRBD2 (5 bases). This CDR3 is 13 amino acids long. Deletions cut 5 bases from V and 6 bases from J, with 12 bases between. Per germline, CDR1 MNHEY and CDR2 SMNVEV (reference sequence). CDR3 loop: CASSGGRVDTQYF. CDR3 bases: TGTGCCAGCAGTGGCGGGCGAGTGGATACGCAGTATTTT.

The rearrangement links TRBV10-3 to TRBJ2-2; 8 bases match TRBD1. The CDR3 extends over 14 amino acids. V dropped 4 bases and J dropped 6; count of bases not matched to a gene: 4. Per germline, CDR1 ENHRY and CDR2 SYGVKD. The CDR3 is CAISGGTGPGELFF. CDR3 bases: TGTGCCATCAGTGGGGGGACAGGCCCCGGGGAGCTGTTTTTT.

V usage is TRBV7-9 and J usage is TRBJ1-2, with D unresolved. The CDR3 sequence is 13 residues long. Per the germline V gene, CDR1 is SEHNR and CDR2 is FQNEAQ (reference sequence). Trimming left V 2 bases short and J 8 bases short, with 12 bases between. DNA of the CDR3: TGTGCCAGCAGCTTACTGGCTTTTGAAGGCTACACCTTC. This sequence encodes CASSLLAFEGYTF.

The V call is TRBV4-1, the J call TRBJ1-1; no clear D. V lost 1 base, J lost 1 base, and 10 bases lay in between. The CDR3 length is 15 residues. In germline, CDR1 is MGHRA, CDR2 YSYEKL. The CDR3 loop is CASSQAARGNTEAFF. The CDR3 coding sequence is TGCGCCAGCAGCCAAGCGGCTAGAGGGAACACTGAAGCTTTCTTT.

The chain joins TRBV2 to TRBJ2-5; TRBD1 aligns across 9 bases. V shed 5 bases, J shed 1 base, and the junction held 5 bases outside the gene matches. Germline lookup yields CDR1 SNHLY and CDR2 FYNNEI. CDR3 size: 15 residues. CDR3 sequence: CASSFDRGSQETQYF. The CDR3 DNA reads TGTGCCAGCAGTTTCGACAGGGGGTCCCAAGAGACCCAGTACTTC.

In this sample, this clone turned up a few times. V usage is TRBV28 and J usage is TRBJ1-4; 7 bases align to TRBD1. This CDR3 is 12 amino acids long. From germline, CDR1 is MDHEN and CDR2 SYDVKM. J gave up 7 bases and V 5 bases, and 1 base lay outside the gene matches. In DNA, the CDR3 is TGTGCCAGCAGTAACAGGGGTGAAAAACTGTTTTTT. Encoded protein: CASSNRGEKLFF.

The chain employs TRBV6-2 or TRBV6-3 and TRBJ2-3; D is possibly TRBD2 (7 bases). Germline V gene data show CDR1 as MNHEY and CDR2 as SVGEGT. CDR3 size: 16 residues. V lost 4 bases and J lost 2, with 16 bases in between. The CDR3 loop reads CASSSPKGGATDTQYF. The CDR3 DNA reads as TGTGCCAGCAGTTCCCCTAAAGGGGGGGCCACAGATACGCAGTATTTT.

The CDR3 region has the DNA TGTGCCAGCAGTTTTTTGAGGACAGGGCGAGGAAACTATGGCTACACCTTC. Its protein product is CASSFLRTGRGNYGYTF. The rearrangement joins TRBV28 to TRBJ1-2, with 8 nucleotides matching TRBD1. Trimming cost V 3 bases and J 2 bases; bases outside gene matches: 11. CDR1 is MDHEN, CDR2 SYDVKM, per germline. This CDR3 comprises 17 residues.

The V gene is TRBV5-5, the J gene TRBJ2-2; TRBD1 agrees at 10 bases. Germline V gives CDR1 SGHKS, CDR2 YYEKEE (reference sequence). Unmatched junction bases numbered 0, after V lost 3 bases and J lost 4 bases. This CDR3 has 14 residues. The CDR3 is CASSWTGGTGELFF. In DNA, the CDR3 is TGTGCCAGCAGCTGGACAGGGGGCACCGGGGAGCTGTTTTTT.

CDR3 sequence (DNA): TGTGCCAGCAGCCAAAGGAGGGAAGCTGGGGCCAACGTCCTGACTTTC. Protein product: CASSQRREAGANVLTF. The chain employs TRBV21-1 and TRBJ2-6; no check of the table's D call, TRBD2, against the DNA was made. TRBV21-1 is recorded as a pseudogene. The CDR3 extends over 16 amino acids.

The rearrangement uses TRBV7-9 and TRBJ1-2; tentatively, D is TRBD1 (5 bases). V dropped 5 bases and J dropped 4 bases, with 20 bases sitting between them. CDR1 and CDR2 from the germline V gene are SEHNR and FQNEAQ (reference sequence). The CDR3 sequence is 16 residues long. CDR3 coding DNA: TGTGCCAGCAGCCCGGCGGGGGGGGGACCCCTCTATGGCTACACCTTC. Translated: CASSPAGGGPLYGYTF.